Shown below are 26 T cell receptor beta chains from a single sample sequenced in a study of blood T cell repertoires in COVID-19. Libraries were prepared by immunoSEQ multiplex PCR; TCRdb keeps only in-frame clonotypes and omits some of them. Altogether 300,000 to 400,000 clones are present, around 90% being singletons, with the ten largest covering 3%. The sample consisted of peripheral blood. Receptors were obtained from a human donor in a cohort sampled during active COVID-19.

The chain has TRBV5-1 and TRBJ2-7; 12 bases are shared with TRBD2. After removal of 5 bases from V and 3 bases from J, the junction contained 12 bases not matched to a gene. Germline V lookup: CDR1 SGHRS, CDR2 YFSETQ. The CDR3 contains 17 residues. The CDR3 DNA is TGCGCCAGCAGTTATCCGACTAGCGGGGGACCCTACTACGAGCAGTACTTC. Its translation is CASSYPTSGGPYYEQYF.

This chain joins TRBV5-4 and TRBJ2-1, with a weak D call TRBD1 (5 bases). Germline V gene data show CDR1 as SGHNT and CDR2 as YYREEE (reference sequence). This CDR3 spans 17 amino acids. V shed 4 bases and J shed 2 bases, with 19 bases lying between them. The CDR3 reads CASSPQPGKDTYNEQFF. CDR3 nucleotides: TGTGCCAGCAGCCCTCAGCCAGGGAAGGACACCTACAATGAGCAGTTCTTC.

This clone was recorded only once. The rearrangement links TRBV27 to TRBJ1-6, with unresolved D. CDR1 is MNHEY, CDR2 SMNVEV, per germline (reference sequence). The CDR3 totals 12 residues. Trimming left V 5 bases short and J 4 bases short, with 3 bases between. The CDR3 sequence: CASSPYNSPLHF. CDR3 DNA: TGTGCCAGCAGTCCATATAATTCACCCCTCCACTTT.

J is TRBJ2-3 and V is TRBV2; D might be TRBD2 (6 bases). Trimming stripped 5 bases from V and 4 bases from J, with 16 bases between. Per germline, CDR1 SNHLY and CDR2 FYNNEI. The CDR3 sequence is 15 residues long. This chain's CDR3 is CASSSLEGRADTQYF. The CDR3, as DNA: TGTGCCAGCAGTTCCCTGGAGGGTAGGGCAGATACGCAGTATTTT.

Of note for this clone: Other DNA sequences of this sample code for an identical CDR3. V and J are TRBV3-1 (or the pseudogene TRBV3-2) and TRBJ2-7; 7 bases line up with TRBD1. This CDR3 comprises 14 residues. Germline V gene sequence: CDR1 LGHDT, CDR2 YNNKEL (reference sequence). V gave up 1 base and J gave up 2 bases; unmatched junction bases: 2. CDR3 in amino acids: CASSQGQGPYEQYF. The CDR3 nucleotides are TGTGCCAGCAGCCAAGGACAGGGACCCTACGAGCAGTACTTC.

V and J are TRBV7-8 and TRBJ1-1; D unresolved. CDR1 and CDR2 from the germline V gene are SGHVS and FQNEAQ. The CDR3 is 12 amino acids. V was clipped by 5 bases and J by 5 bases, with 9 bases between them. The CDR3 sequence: CASSLGWTEAFF. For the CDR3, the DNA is TGTGCCAGCAGCCTCGGTTGGACTGAAGCTTTCTTT.

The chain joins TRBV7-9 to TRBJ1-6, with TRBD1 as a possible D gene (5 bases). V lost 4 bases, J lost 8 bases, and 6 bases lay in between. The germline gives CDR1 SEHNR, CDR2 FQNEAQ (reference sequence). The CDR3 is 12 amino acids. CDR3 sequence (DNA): TGTGCCAGCAGCTCGGGGGATTCACCCCTCCACTTT. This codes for CASSSGDSPLHF.

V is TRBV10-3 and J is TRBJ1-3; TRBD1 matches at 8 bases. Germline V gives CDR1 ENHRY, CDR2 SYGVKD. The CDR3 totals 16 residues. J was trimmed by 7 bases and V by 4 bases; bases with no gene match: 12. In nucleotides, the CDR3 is TGTGCCATCAGTGCCCTAGGACAGGGTACTGCCAACACCATATATTTT. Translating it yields CAISALGQGTANTIYF.

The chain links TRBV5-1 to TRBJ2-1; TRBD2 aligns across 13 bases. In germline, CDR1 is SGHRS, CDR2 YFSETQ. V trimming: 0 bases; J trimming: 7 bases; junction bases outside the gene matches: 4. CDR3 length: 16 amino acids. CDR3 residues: CASSLVLAGGGNEQFF. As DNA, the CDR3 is TGCGCCAGCAGCTTGGTACTAGCGGGAGGGGGGAATGAGCAGTTCTTC.

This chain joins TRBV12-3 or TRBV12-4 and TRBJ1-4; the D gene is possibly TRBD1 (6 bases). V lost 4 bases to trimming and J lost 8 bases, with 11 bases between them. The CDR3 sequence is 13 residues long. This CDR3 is CASSYGQTEKLFF. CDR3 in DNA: TGTGCCAGCAGTTATGGACAGACAGAAAAACTGTTTTTT.

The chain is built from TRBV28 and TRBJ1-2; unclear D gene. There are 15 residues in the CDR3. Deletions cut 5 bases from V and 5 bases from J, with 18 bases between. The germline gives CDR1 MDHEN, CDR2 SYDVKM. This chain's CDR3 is CASSPPGGSLYGYTF. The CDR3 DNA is TGTGCCAGCAGTCCCCCGGGAGGGTCCCTTTATGGCTACACCTTC.

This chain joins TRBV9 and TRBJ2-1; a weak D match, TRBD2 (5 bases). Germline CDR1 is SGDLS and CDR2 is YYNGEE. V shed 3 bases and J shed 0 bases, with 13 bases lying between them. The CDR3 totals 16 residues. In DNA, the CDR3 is TGTGCCAGCAGCGCGGGGAGCGCTAGCTCCTACAATGAGCAGTTCTTC. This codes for CASSAGSASSYNEQFF.

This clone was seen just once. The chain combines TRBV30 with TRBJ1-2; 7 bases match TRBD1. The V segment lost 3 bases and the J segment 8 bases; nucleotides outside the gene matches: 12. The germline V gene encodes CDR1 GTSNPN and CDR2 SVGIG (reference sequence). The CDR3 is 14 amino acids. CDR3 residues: CAWRPGTAPSGYTF. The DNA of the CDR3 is TGTGCCTGGAGGCCCGGGACAGCCCCGAGCGGCTACACCTTC.

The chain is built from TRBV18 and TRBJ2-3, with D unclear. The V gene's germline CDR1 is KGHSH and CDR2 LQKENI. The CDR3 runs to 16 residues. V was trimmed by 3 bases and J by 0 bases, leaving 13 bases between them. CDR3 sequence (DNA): TGTGCCAGCTCACCGGCGATTCCGACAAGCACAGATACGCAGTATTTT. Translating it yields CASSPAIPTSTDTQYF.

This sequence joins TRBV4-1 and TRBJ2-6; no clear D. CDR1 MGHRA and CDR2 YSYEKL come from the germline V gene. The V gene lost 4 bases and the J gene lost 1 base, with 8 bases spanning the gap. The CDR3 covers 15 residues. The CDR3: CASSPRGSGANVLTF. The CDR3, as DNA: TGCGCCAGCAGCCCGAGAGGATCTGGGGCCAACGTCCTGACTTTC.

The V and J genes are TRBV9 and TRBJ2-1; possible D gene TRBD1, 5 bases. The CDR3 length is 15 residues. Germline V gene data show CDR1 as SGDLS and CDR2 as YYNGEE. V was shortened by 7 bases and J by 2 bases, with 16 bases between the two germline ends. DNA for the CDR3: TGTGCCAGCCTCGACAGATCCCTCCCCTACAATGAGCAGTTCTTC. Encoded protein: CASLDRSLPYNEQFF.

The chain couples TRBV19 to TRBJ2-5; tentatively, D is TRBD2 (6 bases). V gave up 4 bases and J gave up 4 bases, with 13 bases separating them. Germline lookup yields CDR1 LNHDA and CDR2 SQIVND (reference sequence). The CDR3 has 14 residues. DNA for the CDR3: TGTGCCAGTAGTACCCCGGGGGTCATAGAGACCCAGTACTTC. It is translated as CASSTPGVIETQYF.

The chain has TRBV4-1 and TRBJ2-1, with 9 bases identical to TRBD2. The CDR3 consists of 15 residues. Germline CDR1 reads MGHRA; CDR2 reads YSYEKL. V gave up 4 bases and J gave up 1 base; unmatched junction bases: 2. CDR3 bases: TGCGCCAGCAGCCGCGGGGGGGGTTCCTACAATGAGCAGTTCTTC. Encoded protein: CASSRGGGSYNEQFF.

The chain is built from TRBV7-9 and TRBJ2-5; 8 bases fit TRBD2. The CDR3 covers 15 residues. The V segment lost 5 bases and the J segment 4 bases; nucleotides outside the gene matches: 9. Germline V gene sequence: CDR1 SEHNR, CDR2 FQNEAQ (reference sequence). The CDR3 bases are TGTGCCAGCAGCCCCTGGCCGGGGGGGGGAGAGACCCAGTACTTC. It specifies CASSPWPGGGETQYF.

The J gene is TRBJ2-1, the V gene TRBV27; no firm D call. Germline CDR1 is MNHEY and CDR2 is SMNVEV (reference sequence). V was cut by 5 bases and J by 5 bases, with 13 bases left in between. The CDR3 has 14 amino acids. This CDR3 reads CASSRASVNNEQFF. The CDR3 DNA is TGTGCCAGCAGTCGAGCGTCGGTGAACAATGAGCAGTTCTTC.

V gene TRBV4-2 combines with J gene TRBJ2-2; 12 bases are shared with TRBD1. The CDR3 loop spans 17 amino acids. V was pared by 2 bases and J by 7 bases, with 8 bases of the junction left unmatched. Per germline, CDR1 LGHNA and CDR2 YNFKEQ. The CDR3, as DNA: TGTGCCAGCAGCCAACCCCCGGGACAGGGGGCTTTCGGGGAGCTGTTTTTT. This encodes CASSQPPGQGAFGELFF.

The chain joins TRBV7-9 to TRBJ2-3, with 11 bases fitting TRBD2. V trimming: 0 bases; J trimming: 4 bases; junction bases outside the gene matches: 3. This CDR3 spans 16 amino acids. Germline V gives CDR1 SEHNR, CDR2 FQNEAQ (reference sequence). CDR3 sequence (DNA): TGTGCCAGCAGCTTAGCGCTTAGCGGGAGGGCAGATACGCAGTATTTT. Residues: CASSLALSGRADTQYF. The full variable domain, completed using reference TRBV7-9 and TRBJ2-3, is DTGVSQNPRHKITKRGQNVTFRCDPISEHNRLYWYRQTLGQGPEFLTYFQNEAQLEKSRLLSDRFSAERPKGSFSTLEIQRTEQGDSAMYLCASSLALSGRADTQYFGPGTRLTVL.

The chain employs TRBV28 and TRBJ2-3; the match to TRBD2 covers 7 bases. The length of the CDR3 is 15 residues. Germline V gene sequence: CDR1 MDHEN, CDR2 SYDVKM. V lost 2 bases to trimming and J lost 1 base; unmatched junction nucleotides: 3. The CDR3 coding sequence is TGTGCCAGCAGTTTAAGTGGGGGGGGCACAGATACGCAGTATTTT. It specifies CASSLSGGGTDTQYF.

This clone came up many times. Here the CDR3 reads CASSQDRGGADGELFF. In DNA, the CDR3 is TGTGCCAGCAGCCAAGACCGCGGGGGGGCGGACGGGGAGCTGTTTTTT. The genes are TRBV3-1 (or the pseudogene TRBV3-2) and TRBJ2-2; 9 nucleotides align to TRBD2. V lost 0 bases and J lost 7; bases outside the gene matches: 6. CDR1 is LGHDT and CDR2 is YNNKEL in the germline V gene (reference sequence). The CDR3 has 16 residues.

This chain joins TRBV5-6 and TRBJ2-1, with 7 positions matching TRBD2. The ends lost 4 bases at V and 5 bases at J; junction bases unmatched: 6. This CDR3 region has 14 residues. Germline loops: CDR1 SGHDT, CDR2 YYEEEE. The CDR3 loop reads CASSVTSDDNEQFF. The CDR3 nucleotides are TGTGCCAGCAGCGTCACTAGCGACGACAATGAGCAGTTCTTC.

The CDR3 nucleotides read TGTGCTGGGAGGGCTAGCGGCACAGATACGCAGTATTTT. As protein: CAGRASGTDTQYF. The chain uses TRBV5-4 and TRBJ2-3; 7 positions match TRBD2. The CDR3 covers 13 residues. CDR1 and CDR2 (germline): SGHNT, YYREEE (reference sequence).